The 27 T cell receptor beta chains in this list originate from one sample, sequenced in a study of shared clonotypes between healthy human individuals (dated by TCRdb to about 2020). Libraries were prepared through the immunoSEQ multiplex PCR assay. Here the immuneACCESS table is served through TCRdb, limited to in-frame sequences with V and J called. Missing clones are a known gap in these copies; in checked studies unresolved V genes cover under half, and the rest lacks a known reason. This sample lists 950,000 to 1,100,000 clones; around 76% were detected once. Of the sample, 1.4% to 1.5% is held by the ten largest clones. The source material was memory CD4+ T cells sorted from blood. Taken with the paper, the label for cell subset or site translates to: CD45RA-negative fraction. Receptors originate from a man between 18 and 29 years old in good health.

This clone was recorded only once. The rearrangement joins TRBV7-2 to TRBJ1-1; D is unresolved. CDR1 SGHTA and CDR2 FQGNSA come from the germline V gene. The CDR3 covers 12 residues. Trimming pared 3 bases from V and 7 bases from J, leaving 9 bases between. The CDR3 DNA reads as TGTGCCAGCAGCTTGATAAATGATGAAGCTTTCTTT. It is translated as CASSLINDEAFF.

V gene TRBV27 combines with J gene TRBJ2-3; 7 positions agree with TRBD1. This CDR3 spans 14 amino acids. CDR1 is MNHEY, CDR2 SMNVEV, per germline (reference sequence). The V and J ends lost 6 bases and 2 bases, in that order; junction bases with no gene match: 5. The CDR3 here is CASSPGQTTDTQYF. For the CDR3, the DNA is TGTGCCAGCAGCCCGGGACAGACCACAGATACGCAGTATTTT.

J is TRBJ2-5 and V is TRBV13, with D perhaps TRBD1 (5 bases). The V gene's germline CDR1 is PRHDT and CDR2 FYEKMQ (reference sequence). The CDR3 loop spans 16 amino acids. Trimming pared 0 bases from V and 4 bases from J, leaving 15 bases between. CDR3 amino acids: CASSLGVIWQGETQYF. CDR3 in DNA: TGTGCCAGCAGCTTAGGGGTCATATGGCAGGGAGAGACCCAGTACTTC. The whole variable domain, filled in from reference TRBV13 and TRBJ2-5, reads AAGVIQSPRHLIKEKRETATLKCYPIPRHDTVYWYQQGPGQDPQFLISFYEKMQSDKGSIPDRFSAQQFSDYHSELNMSSLELGDSALYFCASSLGVIWQGETQYFGPGTRLLVL.

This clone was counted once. DNA for the CDR3: TGCAGCGTTGCCCCGGAGGGGGCGACCACCTATGGCTACACCTTC. Residues: CSVAPEGATTYGYTF. The V and J genes are TRBV29-1 and TRBJ1-2; 7 positions match TRBD1. J was trimmed by 4 bases and V by 4 bases; bases with no gene match: 12. Germline V gives CDR1 SQVTM, CDR2 ANQGSEA. The CDR3 length is 15 residues.

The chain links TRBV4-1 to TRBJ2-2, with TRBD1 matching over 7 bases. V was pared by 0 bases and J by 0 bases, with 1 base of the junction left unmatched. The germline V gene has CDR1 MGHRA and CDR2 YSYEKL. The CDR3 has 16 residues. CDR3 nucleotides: TGCGCCAGCAGCCAAGAAGGGGGCGCGAACACCGGGGAGCTGTTTTTT. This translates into CASSQEGGANTGELFF.

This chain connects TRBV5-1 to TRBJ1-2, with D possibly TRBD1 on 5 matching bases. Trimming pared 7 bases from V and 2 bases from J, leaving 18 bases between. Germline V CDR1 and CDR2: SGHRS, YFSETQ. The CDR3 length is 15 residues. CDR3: CASSSTGQGNYGYTF. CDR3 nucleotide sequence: TGCGCCAGCTCCTCTACGGGGCAGGGAAACTATGGCTACACCTTC. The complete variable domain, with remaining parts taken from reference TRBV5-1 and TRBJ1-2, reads KAGVTQTPRYLIKTRGQQVTLSCSPISGHRSVSWYQQTPGQGLQFLFEYFSETQRNKGNFPGRFSGRQFSNSRSEMNVSTLELGDSALYLCASSSTGQGNYGYTFGSGTRLTVV.

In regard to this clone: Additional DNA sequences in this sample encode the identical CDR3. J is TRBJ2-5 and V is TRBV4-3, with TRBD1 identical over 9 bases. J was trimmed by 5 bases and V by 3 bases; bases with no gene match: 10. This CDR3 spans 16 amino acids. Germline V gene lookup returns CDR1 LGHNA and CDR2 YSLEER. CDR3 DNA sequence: TGCGCCAGCAGCCAGGAAGGGACAGGGCCTGGGGAGACCCAGTACTTC. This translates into CASSQEGTGPGETQYF.

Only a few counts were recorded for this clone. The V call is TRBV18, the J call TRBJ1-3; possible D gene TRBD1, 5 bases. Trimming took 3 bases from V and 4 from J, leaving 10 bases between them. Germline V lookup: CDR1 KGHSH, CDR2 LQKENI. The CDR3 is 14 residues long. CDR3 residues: CASSPRRDGNTIYF. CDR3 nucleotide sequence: TGTGCCAGCTCACCCCGAAGGGACGGAAACACCATATATTTT.

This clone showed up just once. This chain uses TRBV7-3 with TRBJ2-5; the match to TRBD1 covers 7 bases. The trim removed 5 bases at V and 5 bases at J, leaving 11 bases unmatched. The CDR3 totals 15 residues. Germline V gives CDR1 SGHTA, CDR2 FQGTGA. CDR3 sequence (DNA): TGTGCCAGCAGCGCAAGTACAGGGGTGCGGGAGACCCAGTACTTC. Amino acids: CASSASTGVRETQYF.

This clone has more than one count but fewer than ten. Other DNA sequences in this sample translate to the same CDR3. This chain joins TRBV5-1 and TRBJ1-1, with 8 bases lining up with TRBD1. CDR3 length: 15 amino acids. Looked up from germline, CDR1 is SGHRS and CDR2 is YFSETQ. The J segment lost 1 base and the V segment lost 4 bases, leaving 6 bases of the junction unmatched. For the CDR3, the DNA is TGCGCCAGCAGCCCCCGACAGGGGCCGAACACTGAAGCTTTCTTT. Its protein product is CASSPRQGPNTEAFF.

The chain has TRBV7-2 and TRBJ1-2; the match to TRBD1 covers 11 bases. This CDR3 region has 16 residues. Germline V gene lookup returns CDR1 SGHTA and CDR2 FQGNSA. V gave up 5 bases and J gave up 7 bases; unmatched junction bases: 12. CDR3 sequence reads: CASSQNSRTGGGGYTF. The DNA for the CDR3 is TGTGCCAGCAGCCAAAATTCACGGACAGGGGGCGGTGGCTACACCTTC.

The DNA for the CDR3 is TGTGCCAGCAGCCAAAACAGGGGAACTAATGAAAAACTGTTTTTT. This translates into CASSQNRGTNEKLFF. The chain is built from TRBV5-4 and TRBJ1-4; 7 bases align to TRBD1. This CDR3 region has 15 residues. In germline, CDR1 is SGHNT, CDR2 YYREEE (reference sequence). V shed 4 bases and J 1 base; nucleotides not matched to a gene: 4.

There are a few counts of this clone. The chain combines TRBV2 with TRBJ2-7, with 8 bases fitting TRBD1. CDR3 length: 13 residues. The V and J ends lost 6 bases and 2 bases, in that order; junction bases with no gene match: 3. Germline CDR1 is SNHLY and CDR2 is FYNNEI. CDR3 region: CASSAQGAYEQYF. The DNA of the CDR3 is TGTGCCAGCAGCGCACAGGGGGCCTACGAGCAGTACTTC.

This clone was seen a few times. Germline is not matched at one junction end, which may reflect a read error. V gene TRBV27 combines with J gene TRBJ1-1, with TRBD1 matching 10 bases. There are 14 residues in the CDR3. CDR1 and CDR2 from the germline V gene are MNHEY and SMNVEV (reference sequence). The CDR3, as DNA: TGTGCCAGCAGTCCGGGACAGGGGAACGCTGAAGCTTTCTTT. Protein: CASSPGQGNAEAFF.

Written as DNA, the CDR3 is TGTGCCAGCGCTTCGGGGGCAGGGGTCGTTGGTGGCTACACCTTC. Protein sequence: CASASGAGVVGGYTF. The rearrangement joins TRBV19 to TRBJ1-2; D is possibly TRBD1 (6 bases). V lost 9 bases and J 7 bases, leaving 24 bases between the germline ends. The CDR3 runs 15 residues. Germline V gene lookup returns CDR1 LNHDA and CDR2 SQIVND (reference sequence).

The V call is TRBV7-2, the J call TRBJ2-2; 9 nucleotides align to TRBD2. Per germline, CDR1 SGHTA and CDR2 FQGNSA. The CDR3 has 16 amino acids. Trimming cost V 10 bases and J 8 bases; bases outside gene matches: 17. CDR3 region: CATFEGLADVRGELFF. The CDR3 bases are TGTGCCACCTTCGAGGGACTAGCAGACGTCCGGGGGGAGCTGTTTTTT.

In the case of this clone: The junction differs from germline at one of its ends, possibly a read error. This chain's CDR3 is CASSSLLDSSLKF. CDR3 coding DNA: TGTGCCAGCAGCTCACTACTGGACAGCAGTTTGAAGTTC. The gene calls are TRBV5-4 and TRBJ2-7; possible D gene TRBD1, 6 bases. CDR3 size: 13 residues. Germline V CDR1 and CDR2: SGHNT, YYREEE (reference sequence).

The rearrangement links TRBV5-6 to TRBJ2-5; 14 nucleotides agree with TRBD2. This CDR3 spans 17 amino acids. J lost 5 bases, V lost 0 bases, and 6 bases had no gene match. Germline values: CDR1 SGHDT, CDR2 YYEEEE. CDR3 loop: CASSLVGTSGSWETQYF. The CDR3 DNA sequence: TGTGCCAGCAGCTTGGTGGGGACTAGCGGGAGTTGGGAGACCCAGTACTTC.

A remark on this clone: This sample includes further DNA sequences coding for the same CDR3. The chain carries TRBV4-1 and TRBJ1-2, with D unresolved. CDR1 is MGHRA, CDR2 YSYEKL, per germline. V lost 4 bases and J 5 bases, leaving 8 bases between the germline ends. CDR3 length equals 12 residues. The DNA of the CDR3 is TGCGCCAGCAGCCCACAAGGATATGGCTACACCTTC. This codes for CASSPQGYGYTF.

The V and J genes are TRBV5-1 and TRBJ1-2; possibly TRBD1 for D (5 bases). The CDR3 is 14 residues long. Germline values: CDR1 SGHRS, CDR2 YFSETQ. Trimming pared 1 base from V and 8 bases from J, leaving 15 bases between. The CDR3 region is CASSLKGDAIGYTF. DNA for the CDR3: TGCGCCAGCAGCTTGAAAGGGGACGCCATCGGCTACACCTTC.

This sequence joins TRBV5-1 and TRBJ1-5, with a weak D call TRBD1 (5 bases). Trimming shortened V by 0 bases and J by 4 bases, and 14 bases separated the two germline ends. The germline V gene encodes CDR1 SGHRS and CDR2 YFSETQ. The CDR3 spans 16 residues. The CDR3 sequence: CASSLARDLPNQPQHF. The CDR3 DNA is TGCGCCAGCAGCTTGGCCAGGGACTTGCCTAATCAGCCCCAGCATTTT.

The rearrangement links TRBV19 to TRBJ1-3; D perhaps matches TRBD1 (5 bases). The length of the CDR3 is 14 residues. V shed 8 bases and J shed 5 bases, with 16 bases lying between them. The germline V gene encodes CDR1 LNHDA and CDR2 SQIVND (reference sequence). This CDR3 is CASSWGEGRNTIYF. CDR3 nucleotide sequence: TGTGCCAGTTCGTGGGGCGAAGGGAGAAACACCATATATTTT.

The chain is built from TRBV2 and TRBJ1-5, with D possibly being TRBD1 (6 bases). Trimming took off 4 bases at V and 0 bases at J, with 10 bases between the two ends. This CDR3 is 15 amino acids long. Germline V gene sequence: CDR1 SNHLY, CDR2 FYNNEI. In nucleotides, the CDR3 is TGTGCCAGCAGTGGGGGACATTATAGCAATCAGCCCCAGCATTTT. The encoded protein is CASSGGHYSNQPQHF.

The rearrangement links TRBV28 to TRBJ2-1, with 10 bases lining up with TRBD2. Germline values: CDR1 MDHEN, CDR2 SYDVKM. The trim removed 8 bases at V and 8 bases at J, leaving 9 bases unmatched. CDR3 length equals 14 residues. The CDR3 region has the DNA TGTGCCAGCTCCCAAGCGGGGGGGCGGTATGAGCAGTTCTTC. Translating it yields CASSQAGGRYEQFF.

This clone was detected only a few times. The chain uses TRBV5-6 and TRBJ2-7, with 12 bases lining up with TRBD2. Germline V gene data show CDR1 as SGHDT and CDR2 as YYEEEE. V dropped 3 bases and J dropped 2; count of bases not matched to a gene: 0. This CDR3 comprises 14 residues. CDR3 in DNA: TGTGCCAGCAGCTGGACTAGCGGGACCTACGAGCAGTACTTC. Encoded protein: CASSWTSGTYEQYF.

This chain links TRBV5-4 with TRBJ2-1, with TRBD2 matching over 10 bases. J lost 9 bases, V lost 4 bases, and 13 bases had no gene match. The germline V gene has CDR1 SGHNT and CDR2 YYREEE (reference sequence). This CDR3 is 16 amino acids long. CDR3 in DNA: TGTGCCAGCAGCCGGACTAGCGGAGGGAGTTGGGGTGAGCAGTTCTTC. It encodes CASSRTSGGSWGEQFF.

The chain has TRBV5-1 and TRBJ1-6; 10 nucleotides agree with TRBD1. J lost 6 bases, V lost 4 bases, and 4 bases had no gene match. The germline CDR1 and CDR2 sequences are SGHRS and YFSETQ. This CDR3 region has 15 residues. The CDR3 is CASSSWTGGNSPLHF. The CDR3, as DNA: TGCGCCAGCAGCAGTTGGACAGGGGGTAATTCACCCCTCCACTTT. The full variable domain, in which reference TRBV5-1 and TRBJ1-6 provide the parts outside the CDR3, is KAGVTQTPRYLIKTRGQQVTLSCSPISGHRSVSWYQQTPGQGLQFLFEYFSETQRNKGNFPGRFSGRQFSNSRSEMNVSTLELGDSALYLCASSSWTGGNSPLHFGNGTRLTVT.